This T cell receptor (beta chain) stems from a study of T cell responses to AZD1222 COVID-19 vaccine (dated by TCRdb to the early 2020s). Study-wide context: A total of more than 230 trial participants underwent TCR sequencing, of whom 207 received two doses of AZD1222 and some 26 received two doses of the MenACWY control vaccine. Trial participants were enrolled by age into 18-55, 56-69 and 70-plus year subgroups, with approximately 160, 26 and 62 TCR-sequenced participants respectively. The research as a whole found: The whole spike protein was spanned by vaccine-associated CD4 TCRs, and dominant responses were seen in regions 160-218 and 743-854. Most participants were white British and females outnumbered males, and the authors suggested that clonal diversity may have been underestimated. A significant rise in spike-specific TCR breadth and depth was observed after two AZD1222 doses relative to day 0 and relative to MenACWY recipients. Only six or seven AZD1222 recipients were SARS-CoV-2 seropositive at baseline, limiting conclusions about previously exposed vaccinees. Reportedly, almost half of the unique spike-specific TCRs recognized epitopes lying outside the regions that are mutated in the B.1.351 and B.1.1.7 variants. Because no day 14 peak-response samples were available, the repertoires could be characterized only after the peak T cell response. In the small 56-69-year group, the increase in depth fell short of significance, most likely because of low power.

The CDR3 regions of human TCRbeta chains were subjected to immunosequencing. The original methods were these. Repertoire TCRs were matched against a reference library of SARS-CoV-2-specific TCRs generated with the MIRA antigen-specificity platform. Breadth was defined as the fraction of unique TCRs that were SARS-CoV-2-associated, and depth was defined as the fraction of total T cells that were SARS-CoV-2-associated. Using the MIRA data, each spike-specific TCR was mapped to the spike region that the TCR reacts to and placed in a CD4 or CD8 class. Log10-transformed breadth and depth values were compared by one-way ANOVA with Sidak's multiple comparisons tests. As stored in TCRdb, this immuneACCESS dataset retains in-frame rearrangements with V and J assigned. A fraction of the clones does not appear; measured against another copy, unresolved V genes explain less than half of the discrepancy, and the remainder lacks a known reason. Clone size and the V and J calls come from that table; the DNA yielded D and trimming. The sample table shows about 270,000 clones, and around 93% are seen once. The ten largest clonotypes hold around 0.58% of the sample.

Concerning this clone: Its antigen is still unknown. It has no much larger one-base neighbor in the sample; base qualities were not kept.

The time point tag for this specimen amounts to: about 28 days (+/-7) after the second vaccine dose. AZD1222 recipients whose second dose came at about 4 weeks and those whose second dose came at about 12 weeks were combined into one group, since spike-specific TCR depth and breadth did not differ between the two schedules. The vaccinee samples were drawn from two UK trials, COV001 and COV002, one of which was a single-blind randomized controlled phase 2/3 trial testing AZD1222 (ChAdOx1 nCoV-19) in healthy adults. For TCRbeta chain sequencing, PBMC samples from trial participants were taken at day 0 and at day 28 after the second dose. Ends trimmed: V by 3 bases, J by 2 bases; bases unmatched to a gene: 8. The germline V gene encodes CDR1 KGHDR and CDR2 SFDVKD. The CDR3 runs 16 residues from the cysteine to the phenylalanine. Only the CDR3 DNA is retained, 48 bases long and in frame from the first base.

Sample: peripheral blood, taken 28 days after the second AZD1222 dose. The chain is encoded by TRBV24-1 joined to TRBJ1-2, and 7 junction bases match TRBD1. The receptor was derived from an adult who received the AZD1222 COVID-19 vaccine. The nucleotide sequence is TGTGCCACCAGTGATCCGGCCGGGACAGCGAACTATGGCTACACCTTC. Translation gives CATSDPAGTANYGYTF.